The 24 T cell receptor beta chains in this list originate from one sample, sequenced in a study of cytomegalovirus exposure and HLA in healthy donors. Vbeta (60) and Jbeta (13) primers were used in the PCR. Profiled with immunoSEQ multiplex PCR; TCRdb holds only in-frame clones, not every one. The sample consists of over 100,000 clones, roughly 80% of them appearing once. The sequencing sample was made of PBMCs. All receptors derive from a man aged 25-45 years in good health and CMV-seropositive.

The chain has TRBV28 and TRBJ1-4, with D perhaps TRBD1 (5 bases). The germline V gene encodes CDR1 MDHEN and CDR2 SYDVKM. V lost 6 bases and J lost 8, with 16 bases in between. CDR3 length equals 14 residues. In nucleotides, the CDR3 is TGTGCCAGCAGCCTGGCCAGGGTTGGCGAAAAACTGTTTTTT. Its translation: CASSLARVGEKLFF.

The chain employs TRBV5-1 and TRBJ2-7; maybe TRBD2 (5 bases). V lost 4 bases and J 3 bases, leaving 11 bases between the germline ends. CDR1 SGHRS and CDR2 YFSETQ come from the germline V gene. This CDR3 is built from 13 residues. The CDR3 is CASSPSGYYEQYF. The CDR3 region has the DNA TGCGCCAGCAGCCCCTCGGGATACTACGAGCAGTACTTC.

This clone was picked up one time. Different DNA sequences within this sample yield the same CDR3. The chain couples TRBV7-9 to TRBJ1-1; no firm D call. V dropped 1 base and J dropped 1 base, with 10 bases sitting between them. The CDR3 runs to 15 residues. The V gene's germline CDR1 is SEHNR and CDR2 FQNEAQ (reference sequence). The CDR3 here is CASSLGGGPNTEAFF. For the CDR3, the DNA is TGTGCCAGCAGCTTAGGGGGAGGGCCGAACACTGAAGCTTTCTTT.

This clone was observed a single time. The chain employs TRBV6-5 and TRBJ1-1, with D uncertain. The CDR3 consists of 14 residues. Trimming shortened V by 3 bases and J by 0 bases, and 8 bases separated the two germline ends. CDR1 MNHEY and CDR2 SVGAGI come from the germline V gene. DNA of the CDR3: TGTGCCAGCAGTTATTTCGGGATGAACACTGAAGCTTTCTTT. Amino acids: CASSYFGMNTEAFF.

The rearrangement joins TRBV10-3 to TRBJ2-3, with a tentative D call TRBD2 (5 bases). The CDR3 length is 14 residues. From germline, CDR1 is ENHRY and CDR2 SYGVKD. The germline V and J ends were trimmed by 7 bases and 0 bases, with 11 bases remaining between them. The CDR3 here is CAITPSRSTDTQYF. The CDR3 bases are TGTGCCATCACCCCTAGCAGGAGCACAGATACGCAGTATTTT.

This rearrangement joins TRBV11-2 to TRBJ2-7, with 8 bases fitting TRBD1. Trimming cost V 5 bases and J 0 bases; bases outside gene matches: 6. Germline CDR1 SGHAT, CDR2 FQNNGV. The length of the CDR3 is 15 residues. The CDR3 nucleotides are TGTGCCAGCAGCCTAAACACAGGGGGCTCCTACGAGCAGTACTTC. The encoded protein is CASSLNTGGSYEQYF.

The V call is TRBV5-1, the J call TRBJ2-1; D might be TRBD1 (5 bases). The CDR3 runs to 13 residues. Trimming cost V 4 bases and J 4 bases, with 9 bases left between them. Looked up from germline, CDR1 is SGHRS and CDR2 is YFSETQ. The CDR3 reads CASSADSYNEQFF. CDR3 DNA sequence: TGCGCCAGCAGCGCCGACAGTTACAATGAGCAGTTCTTC.

This chain connects TRBV7-8 to TRBJ2-5, with 8 bases aligning to TRBD2. Germline lookup yields CDR1 SGHVS and CDR2 FQNEAQ. This CDR3 has 14 residues. Germline trimming cut 3 bases from V and 3 bases from J; bases unmatched to any gene: 3. CDR3 DNA sequence: TGTGCCAGCAGCTTCCGGGGGGGGGAAGAGACCCAGTACTTC. Its protein is CASSFRGGEETQYF.

This chain uses TRBV6-1 with TRBJ2-5; 7 positions match TRBD2. Germline V gene data show CDR1 as MNHNS and CDR2 as SASEGT. V lost 5 bases, J lost 3 bases, and 3 bases stayed unmatched. The CDR3 runs 13 residues. CDR3: CASSRTREETQYF. In nucleotides, the CDR3 is TGTGCCAGCAGTCGGACTAGGGAAGAGACCCAGTACTTC.

The V call is TRBV5-1, the J call TRBJ1-2; D gene unclear. The germline V gene has CDR1 SGHRS and CDR2 YFSETQ. The CDR3 contains 13 residues. Trimming took 0 bases from V and 8 from J, leaving 11 bases between them. CDR3 in DNA: TGCGCCAGCAGCTTGGGAGGGTTGGGCGGCTACACCTTC. Amino acids: CASSLGGLGGYTF.

J is TRBJ1-6 and V is TRBV19, with a possible D match to TRBD1 (5 bases). Germline values: CDR1 LNHDA, CDR2 SQIVND (reference sequence). Trimming took 1 base from V and 10 from J, leaving 14 bases between them. The length of the CDR3 is 15 residues. The CDR3 bases are TGTGCCAGTAGTATAGCATCCAGGGCAGGCTCACCCCTCCACTTT. This encodes CASSIASRAGSPLHF.

The J gene is TRBJ2-7, the V gene TRBV21-1; no check of the table's D call, TRBD1, against the DNA was made. TRBV21-1 is noted as a pseudogene. The CDR3 consists of 13 residues. The CDR3 sequence is CASSWRQEDEQYF. CDR3 nucleotide sequence: TGTGCCAGCAGCTGGAGACAGGAGGACGAGCAGTACTTC.

Points on this clone: This could be a read error, since a much larger clone is one nucleotide away. This sample includes further DNA sequences coding for the same CDR3. The chain is built from TRBV5-4 and TRBJ1-2, with a tentative D call TRBD1 (6 bases). V was trimmed by 3 bases and J by 4 bases, leaving 10 bases between them. The CDR3 runs 13 residues. Germline CDR1 reads SGHNT; CDR2 reads YYREEE (reference sequence). The CDR3 DNA reads TGTGCCAGCAGCTCACAGGGTTCCTATGGCTACACCTTC. Amino acids: CASSSQGSYGYTF. Drawing the rest from reference TRBV5-4 and TRBJ1-2, the complete variable domain is ETGVTQSPTHLIKTRGQQVTLRCSSQSGHNTVSWYQQALGQGPQFIFQYYREEENGRGNFPPRFSGLQFPNYSSELNVNALELDDSALYLCASSSQGSYGYTFGSGTRLTVV.

The chain uses TRBV5-1 and TRBJ1-5; tentatively, D is TRBD1 (5 bases). V was trimmed by 0 bases and J by 1 base, leaving 5 bases between them. The CDR3 spans 14 residues. Germline assignment: CDR1 SGHRS and CDR2 YFSETQ. The chain's CDR3 is CASSLGQSNQPQHF. The CDR3 bases are TGCGCCAGCAGCTTGGGACAGAGCAATCAGCCCCAGCATTTT.

This clone occurred once. V usage is TRBV5-6 and J usage is TRBJ2-3, with 9 bases aligning to TRBD2. Germline V gene sequence: CDR1 SGHDT, CDR2 YYEEEE. This CDR3 has 15 amino acids. The junction had 6 bases not matched to a gene; V was cut back by 3 bases and J by 4 bases. The DNA for the CDR3 is TGTGCCAGCAGCTCCCTTAGCGGGAGTGCAGATACGCAGTATTTT. Translation gives CASSSLSGSADTQYF.

The CDR3, as DNA: TGTGTCAGAAGCTGGGGCCGGGACAACCCTGGAAACACCATATATTTT. This codes for CVRSWGRDNPGNTIYF. The chain uses TRBV7-5 and TRBJ1-3; whether TRBD1, the table's D call, matches the DNA was not checked. TRBV7-5 is termed a pseudogene. The CDR3 has 16 residues.

A few counts support this clone. The genes are TRBV2 and TRBJ2-1, with D maybe TRBD1 (6 bases). Deletions cut 4 bases from V and 3 bases from J, with 13 bases between. The CDR3 runs to 15 residues. Germline CDR1 and CDR2: SNHLY and FYNNEI. The CDR3, as DNA: TGTGCCAGCAGTGCAGAGGGGGAAGACTACAATGAGCAGTTCTTC. Translated, it gives CASSAEGEDYNEQFF.

The J gene is TRBJ2-3, the V gene TRBV5-4, with 9 bases matching TRBD2. This CDR3 comprises 15 residues. V was clipped by 2 bases and J by 2 bases; unmatched bases: 3. Germline CDR1 SGHNT, CDR2 YYREEE (reference sequence). The CDR3 DNA is TGTGCCAGCAGCTTCCCGGGACTAGCCACAGATACGCAGTATTTT. This gives the protein CASSFPGLATDTQYF.

The sample holds one count of this clone. The rearrangement joins TRBV11-3 to TRBJ2-2; the D is unclear. V was clipped by 0 bases and J by 4 bases, with 6 bases between them. The germline CDR1 and CDR2 sequences are SGHNT and YENEEA. The CDR3 extends over 14 amino acids. This CDR3 is CASSLEAFTGELFF. As DNA, the CDR3 is TGTGCCAGCAGCTTAGAGGCCTTCACCGGGGAGCTGTTTTTT.

The CDR3 loop is CASSVEGEGYSNQPQHF. The CDR3 DNA reads as TGTGCCAGCAGCGTAGAGGGGGAGGGGTATAGCAATCAGCCCCAGCATTTT. This chain links TRBV9 with TRBJ1-5, with a possible D match to TRBD1 (6 bases). The CDR3 runs to 17 residues. V lost 0 bases, J lost 0 bases, and 13 bases lay in between. Looked up from germline, CDR1 is SGDLS and CDR2 is YYNGEE.

The J gene is TRBJ2-5, the V gene TRBV2; 13 bases are shared with TRBD2. This CDR3 has 15 amino acids. The germline V gene has CDR1 SNHLY and CDR2 FYNNEI. J lost 8 bases, V lost 6 bases, and 9 bases had no gene match. The CDR3 here is CASSSSGTSGATQYF. DNA of the CDR3: TGTGCCAGCAGCTCATCCGGGACTAGCGGGGCAACCCAGTACTTC. The full variable domain, completed using reference TRBV2 and TRBJ2-5, is EPEVTQTPSHQVTQMGQEVILRCVPISNHLYFYWYRQILGQKVEFLVSFYNNEISEKSEIFDDQFSVERPDGSNFTLKIRSTKLEDSAMYFCASSSSGTSGATQYFGPGTRLLVL.

This rearrangement joins TRBV4-1 to TRBJ2-4; D not certain. This CDR3 region has 14 residues. V was clipped by 2 bases and J by 0 bases, with 5 bases between them. Germline CDR1 reads MGHRA; CDR2 reads YSYEKL. The CDR3 here is CASSQPLAKNIQYF. CDR3 DNA: TGCGCCAGCAGCCAACCACTAGCCAAAAACATTCAGTACTTC.

This clone was counted a single time. The gene calls are TRBV5-1 and TRBJ2-3; 8 positions agree with TRBD1. The CDR3 covers 16 residues. Losses at the gene ends were 4 bases for V and 0 bases for J; bases not matched to a gene: 7. The germline V gene encodes CDR1 SGHRS and CDR2 YFSETQ. The CDR3 coding sequence is TGCGCCAGCAGCCCGGGACAGGTGGATAGCACAGATACGCAGTATTTT. Protein product: CASSPGQVDSTDTQYF.

CDR3 protein: CASSLGTGTDTQYF. The CDR3 DNA follows: TGCGCCAGCAGCTTGGGGACAGGCACAGATACGCAGTATTTT. The rearrangement uses TRBV5-1 and TRBJ2-3; maybe TRBD1 (6 bases). CDR1 is SGHRS, CDR2 YFSETQ, per germline. The V gene lost 0 bases and the J gene lost 1 base, with 6 bases spanning the gap. The CDR3 totals 14 residues.